What follows is one TCR beta chain and its context. While unrecorded immune exposures were likely, the donors were nominally healthy when sampled. For this donor, CMV serostatus was not recorded. This CDR3 region has 16 residues. CDR1 is GTSNPN and CDR2 is SVGIG in the germline V gene (reference sequence). J gave up 5 bases and V 5 bases, and 10 bases lay outside the gene matches. This sample was taken from a study of cytomegalovirus exposure and HLA in healthy donors. The study ran its PCR with 60 Vbeta and 13 Jbeta primers. Study processing details: Counted up in a later analysis, unique TCR beta chains came to 60 million to 95 million, with around 10 million shared. Here immunoSEQ multiplex PCR was the method, and the copy in TCRdb shows in-frame clones only, minus some. V and J calls and clone size follow that table, whereas D and trimming were derived from the DNA. This sample has some 44,000 clones; 50% to 55% occur once, and the top ten carry over 10%.

This rearrangement joins TRBV30 to TRBJ2-1; the match to TRBD2 covers 12 bases. This sequence was found in a human donor in good health. Specimen: PBMCs. Written as DNA, the CDR3 is TGTGCCTGGTGTAAAGGGACTAGCGGGCTTGACAATGAGCAGTTCTTC. Amino acids: CAWCKGTSGLDNEQFF.